The rows below give T cell receptor beta chains drawn from one sample of a study of shared clonotypes between healthy human individuals. TCRdb's table, derived via immunoSEQ multiplex PCR, lists solely in-frame clones and lacks some. The table records about 120,000 clones, 68% of them present only once. Sequencing input: memory CD8+ T cells sorted from blood. Receptors originate from a woman aged 25 to 39 in good health. Both conserved end residues are part of each CDR3. Fields, in order: J gene, D gene, clone size, V gene, CDR3 protein, CDR3 DNA. The D gene is left open where the match is weak. Rows give clone size only sometimes, using once, few, many, or a class for an expanded clone.

>TRBJ1-4|.|once|TRBV5-1
CASSLAAGRRSEKLFF
TGCGCCAGCAGCTTGGCGGCAGGGCGACGAAGTGAAAAACTGTTTTTT
>TRBJ2-7|.|.|TRBV6-1
CASSESEYNEQYF
TGTGCCAGCAGTGAAAGCGAGTACAACGAGCAGTACTTC
>TRBJ2-7|.|.|TRBV25-1
CASSVGIYEQYF
TGTGCCAGCAGTGTCGGGATCTACGAGCAGTACTTC
>TRBJ2-1|TRBD2|.|TRBV29-1
CSPLVAGVDEQFF
TGCAGCCCCCTCGTAGCGGGAGTGGATGAGCAGTTCTTC
>TRBJ2-7|.|.|TRBV27
CASSPVASATYEQYF
TGTGCCAGCAGTCCCGTCGCTAGCGCCACCTACGAGCAGTACTTC
>TRBJ2-7|.|.|TRBV7-2
CASSLVAYEQYF
TGTGCCAGCAGCTTAGTCGCTTACGAGCAGTACTTC
>TRBJ2-1|.|.|TRBV7-3
CASIPGPRRVNEQFF
TGTGCCAGCATCCCCGGGCCCCGGAGAGTAAATGAGCAGTTCTTC
>TRBJ2-7|TRBD2|.|TRBV6-4
CASSEASGDSYEQYF
TGTGCCAGCAGTGAGGCTAGCGGGGACTCCTACGAGCAGTACTTC
>TRBJ1-2|TRBD1|.|TRBV7-2
CASSLGYRGSGGYTF
TGTGCCAGCAGCTTAGGTTACAGGGGAAGTGGCGGCTACACCTTC
>TRBJ2-5|TRBD2|few|TRBV6-1
CAGSRLAEETQYF
TGTGCCGGCTCTCGTCTAGCGGAAGAGACCCAGTACTTC
>TRBJ2-2|.|.|TRBV6-1
CASSPLATGELFF
TGTGCCAGCAGCCCTCTAGCAACCGGGGAGCTGTTTTTT
>TRBJ2-6|.|.|TRBV4-2
CASSQDQISGANVLTF
TGTGCCAGCAGCCAAGATCAGATCTCTGGGGCCAACGTCCTGACTTTC
>TRBJ2-7|TRBD1|.|TRBV29-1
CSVEVPLRGEQYF
TGCAGCGTTGAAGTCCCCCTCAGGGGGGAGCAGTACTTC
>TRBJ2-2|TRBD2|.|TRBV4-2
CASSQDSLAGGPSLLRGLFF
TGTGCCAGCAGCCAAGATAGCCTAGCGGGAGGGCCTAGTTTACTTCGGGGGCTGTTTTTT
>TRBJ2-7|.|.|TRBV16
CASSQWSYEQYF
TGTGCCAGCAGCCAATGGTCTTACGAGCAGTACTTC
>TRBJ2-1|TRBD2|few|TRBV6-1
CASSEAAGAFNEQFF
TGTGCCAGCAGTGAAGCGGCGGGAGCCTTCAATGAGCAGTTCTTC
>TRBJ2-1|.|.|TRBV7-6
CASSFRPLDNNEQFF
TGTGCCAGCAGCTTTCGCCCACTCGATAACAATGAGCAGTTCTTC
>TRBJ2-2|TRBD1|.|TRBV28
CAIWTGTGELFF
TGTGCCATTTGGACAGGGACCGGGGAGCTGTTTTTT
>TRBJ2-1|TRBD2|.|TRBV13
CASSVSGKTYNEQFF
TGTGCCAGCAGCGTTAGCGGGAAGACATACAATGAGCAGTTCTTC
>TRBJ2-5|TRBD1|.|TRBV7-9
CASSLGPRQGKTQYF
TGTGCCAGCAGCTTAGGGCCTCGACAGGGAAAGACCCAGTACTTC
>TRBJ2-7|.|.|TRBV5-4
CASSLDLYEQYF
TGTGCCAGCAGCTTGGACCTCTACGAGCAGTACTTC
>TRBJ1-4|.|.|TRBV7-2
CASSVGRSEKLFF
TGTGCCAGCAGCGTTGGAAGAAGCGAAAAACTGTTTTTT
>TRBJ1-5|TRBD1|.|TRBV19
CASSIGPGQAINSNQPQHF
TGTGCCAGTAGTATCGGGCCGGGACAGGCGATTAATAGCAATCAGCCCCAGCATTTT
>TRBJ2-7|.|few|TRBV11-2
CASSLGLTYEQYF
TGTGCCAGCAGCTTAGGTCTTACCTACGAGCAGTACTTC
>TRBJ1-2|TRBD1|.|TRBV28
CASSRRGRGPYGYTF
TGTGCCAGCAGTCGGCGGGGCAGGGGGCCATATGGCTACACCTTC
>TRBJ1-2|TRBD1|once|TRBV19
CASSFYRGQSDYGYTF
TGTGCCAGTAGTTTCTACAGGGGGCAGAGTGACTATGGCTACACCTTC
>TRBJ2-1|.|few|TRBV19
CASSIVAGRDEQFF
TGTGCCAGTAGTATAGTCGCGGGCAGGGATGAGCAGTTCTTC
>TRBJ2-5|.|.|TRBV7-2
CASSLGEWETQYF
TGTGCCAGCAGCTTAGGGGAATGGGAGACCCAGTACTTC
>TRBJ2-1|TRBD2|.|TRBV4-1
CASSQVLASSGYNEQFF
TGCGCCAGCAGCCAAGTCCTAGCGTCTAGCGGCTACAATGAGCAGTTCTTC
>TRBJ1-1|TRBD1|.|TRBV30
CAWGSGTGSTEAFF
TGTGCCTGGGGTAGCGGGACAGGGAGCACTGAAGCTTTCTTT